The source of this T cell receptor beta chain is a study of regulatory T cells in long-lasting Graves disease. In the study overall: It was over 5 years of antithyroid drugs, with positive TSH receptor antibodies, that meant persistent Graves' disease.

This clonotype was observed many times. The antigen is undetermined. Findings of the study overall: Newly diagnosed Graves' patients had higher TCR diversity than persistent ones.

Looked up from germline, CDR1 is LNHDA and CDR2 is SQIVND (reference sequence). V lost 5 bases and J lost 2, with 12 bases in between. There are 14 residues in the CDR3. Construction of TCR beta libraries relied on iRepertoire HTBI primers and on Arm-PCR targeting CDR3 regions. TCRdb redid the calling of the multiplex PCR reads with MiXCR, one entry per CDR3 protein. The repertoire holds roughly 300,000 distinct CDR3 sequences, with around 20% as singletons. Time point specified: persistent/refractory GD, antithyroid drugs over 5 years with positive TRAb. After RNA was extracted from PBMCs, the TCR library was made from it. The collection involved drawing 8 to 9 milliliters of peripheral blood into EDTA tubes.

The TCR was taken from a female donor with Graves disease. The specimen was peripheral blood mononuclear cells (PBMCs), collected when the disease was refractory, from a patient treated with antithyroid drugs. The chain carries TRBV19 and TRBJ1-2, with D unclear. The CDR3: CASSLSLVNYGYTF. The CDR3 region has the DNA TGTGCCAGTAGTCTGTCTTTGGTCAACTATGGCTACACCTTC.